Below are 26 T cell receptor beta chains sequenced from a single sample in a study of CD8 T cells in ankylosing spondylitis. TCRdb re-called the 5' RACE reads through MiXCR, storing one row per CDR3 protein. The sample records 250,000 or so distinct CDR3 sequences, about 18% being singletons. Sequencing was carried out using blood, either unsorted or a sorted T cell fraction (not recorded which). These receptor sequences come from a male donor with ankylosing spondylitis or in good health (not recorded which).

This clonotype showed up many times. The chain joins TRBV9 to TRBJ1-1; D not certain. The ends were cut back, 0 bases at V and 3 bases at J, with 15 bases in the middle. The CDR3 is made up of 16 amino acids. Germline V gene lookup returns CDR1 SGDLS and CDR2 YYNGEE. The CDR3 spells CASSVVGSPGDTEAFF. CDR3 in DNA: TGTGCCAGCAGCGTAGTAGGGTCTCCCGGCGACACTGAAGCTTTCTTT.

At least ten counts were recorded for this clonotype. The CDR3 spells CSASLGTRDGYTF. The CDR3 nucleotides are TGCAGTGCTAGTCTTGGGACGAGAGATGGCTACACCTTC. The V call is TRBV20-1, the J call TRBJ1-2, with D possibly TRBD1 on 5 matching bases. CDR3 size: 13 residues. CDR1 and CDR2 from the germline V gene are DFQATT and SNEGSKA (reference sequence). V was trimmed by 3 bases and J by 6 bases, leaving 14 bases between them.

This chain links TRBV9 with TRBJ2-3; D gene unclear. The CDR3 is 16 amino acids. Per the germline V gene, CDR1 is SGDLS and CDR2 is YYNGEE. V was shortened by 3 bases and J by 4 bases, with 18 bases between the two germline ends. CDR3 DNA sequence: TGTGCCAGCAGCGCCTCGACTCAGTCCCTCCCAGATACGCAGTATTTT. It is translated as CASSASTQSLPDTQYF.

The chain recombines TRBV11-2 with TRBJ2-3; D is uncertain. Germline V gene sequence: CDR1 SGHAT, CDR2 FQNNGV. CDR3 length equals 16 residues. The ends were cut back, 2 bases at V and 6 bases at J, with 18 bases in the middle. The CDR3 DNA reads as TGTGCCAGCAGCTTATTTGCCCCTGAGGCTCCTGATACGCAGTATTTT. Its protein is CASSLFAPEAPDTQYF.

This chain's CDR3 is CASSSGLTGEQYF. CDR3 nucleotides: TGCGCCAGCAGCTCGGGACTAACGGGGGAGCAGTACTTC. The chain joins TRBV5-1 to TRBJ2-7, with 7 nucleotides matching TRBD2. V dropped 3 bases and J dropped 7; count of bases not matched to a gene: 7. This CDR3 is 13 amino acids long. The germline gives CDR1 SGHRS, CDR2 YFSETQ.

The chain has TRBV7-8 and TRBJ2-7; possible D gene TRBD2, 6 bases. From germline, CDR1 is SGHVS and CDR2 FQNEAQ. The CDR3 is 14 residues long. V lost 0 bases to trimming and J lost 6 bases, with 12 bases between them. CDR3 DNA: TGTGCCAGCAGCTTAGCGGACTACGAGTCCGAGCAGTACTTC. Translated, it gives CASSLADYESEQYF.

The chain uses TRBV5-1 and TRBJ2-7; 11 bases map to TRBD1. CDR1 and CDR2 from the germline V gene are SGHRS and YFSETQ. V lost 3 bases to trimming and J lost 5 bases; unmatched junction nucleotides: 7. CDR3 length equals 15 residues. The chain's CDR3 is CASSSGQGAGDEQYF. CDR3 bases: TGCGCCAGCAGCTCCGGACAGGGGGCAGGCGACGAGCAGTACTTC.

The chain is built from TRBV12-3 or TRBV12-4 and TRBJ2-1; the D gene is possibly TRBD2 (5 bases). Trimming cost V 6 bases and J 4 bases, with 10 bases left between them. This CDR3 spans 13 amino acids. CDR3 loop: CASRGRGYNEQFF. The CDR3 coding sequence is TGTGCCAGCAGGGGCAGAGGGTACAATGAGCAGTTCTTC.

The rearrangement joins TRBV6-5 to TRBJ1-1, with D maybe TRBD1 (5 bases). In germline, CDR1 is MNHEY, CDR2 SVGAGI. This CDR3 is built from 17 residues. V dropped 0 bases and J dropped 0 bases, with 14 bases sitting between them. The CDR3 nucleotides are TGTGCCAGCAGTTACTCGACGGGACCTTACATGAACACTGAAGCTTTCTTT. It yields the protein CASSYSTGPYMNTEAFF.

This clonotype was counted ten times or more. The DNA for the CDR3 is TGTGCCAGCCAAGCGGGAGGGCCAGCCGATACGCAGTATTTT. Amino acid sequence: CASQAGGPADTQYF. This sequence joins TRBV12-3 or TRBV12-4 and TRBJ2-3; 10 bases align to TRBD2. The CDR3 runs to 14 residues. With 8 bases clipped from V and 6 bases from J, the junction kept 8 bases outside the gene matches.

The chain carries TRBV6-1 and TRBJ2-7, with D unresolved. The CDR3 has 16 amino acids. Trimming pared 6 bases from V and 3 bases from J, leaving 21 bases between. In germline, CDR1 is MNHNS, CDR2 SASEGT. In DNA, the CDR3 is TGTGCCAGCAGACACAGACTCGGTTCAGGAATCTACGAGCAGTACTTC. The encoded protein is CASRHRLGSGIYEQYF.

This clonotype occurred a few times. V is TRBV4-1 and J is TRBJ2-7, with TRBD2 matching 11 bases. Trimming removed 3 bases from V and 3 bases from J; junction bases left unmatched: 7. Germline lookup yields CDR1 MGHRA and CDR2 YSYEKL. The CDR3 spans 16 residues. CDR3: CASSHLLAGDLYEQYF. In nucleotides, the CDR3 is TGCGCCAGCAGCCATTTACTAGCGGGAGATCTCTACGAGCAGTACTTC.

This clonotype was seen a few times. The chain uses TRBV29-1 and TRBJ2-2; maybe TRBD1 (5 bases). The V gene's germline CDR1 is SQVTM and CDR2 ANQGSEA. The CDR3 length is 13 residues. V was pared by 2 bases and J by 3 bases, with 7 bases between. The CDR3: CSVEQGDTGELFF. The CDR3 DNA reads TGCAGCGTTGAACAGGGCGACACCGGGGAGCTGTTTTTT.

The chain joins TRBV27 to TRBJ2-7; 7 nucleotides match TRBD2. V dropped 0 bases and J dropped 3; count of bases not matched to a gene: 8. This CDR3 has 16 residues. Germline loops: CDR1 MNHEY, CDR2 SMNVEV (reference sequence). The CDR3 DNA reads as TGTGCCAGCAGTTTATCGGGAGGGGCGCTGGGCTACGAGCAGTACTTC. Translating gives CASSLSGGALGYEQYF.

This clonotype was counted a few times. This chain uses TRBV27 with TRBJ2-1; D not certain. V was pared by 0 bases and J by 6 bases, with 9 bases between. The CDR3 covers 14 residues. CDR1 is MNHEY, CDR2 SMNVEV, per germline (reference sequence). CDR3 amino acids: CASSLSNGGNEQFF. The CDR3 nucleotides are TGTGCCAGCAGTTTATCGAACGGCGGCAATGAGCAGTTCTTC.

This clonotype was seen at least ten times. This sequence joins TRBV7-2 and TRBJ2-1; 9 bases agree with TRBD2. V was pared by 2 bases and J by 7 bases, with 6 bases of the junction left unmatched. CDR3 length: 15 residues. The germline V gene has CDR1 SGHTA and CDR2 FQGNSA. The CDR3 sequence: CASSLIQRGANEQFF. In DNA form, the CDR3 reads TGTGCCAGCAGCTTAATCCAGCGGGGGGCGAATGAGCAGTTCTTC.

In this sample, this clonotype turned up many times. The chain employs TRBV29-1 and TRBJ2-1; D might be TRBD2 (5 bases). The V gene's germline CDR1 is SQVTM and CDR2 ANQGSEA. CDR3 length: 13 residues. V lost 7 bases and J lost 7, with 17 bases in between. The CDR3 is CSAPGRDTNEQFF. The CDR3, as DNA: TGCAGCGCCCCTGGCCGGGATACAAATGAGCAGTTCTTC.

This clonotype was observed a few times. This chain's CDR3 is CASSLSGGLFF. In DNA, the CDR3 is TGTGCCAGCAGTTTAAGCGGGGGACTGTTTTTT. The chain joins TRBV12-3 or TRBV12-4 to TRBJ1-4, with TRBD1 as a possible D gene (5 bases). V gave up 2 bases and J gave up 13 bases, with 8 bases separating them. This CDR3 region has 11 residues.

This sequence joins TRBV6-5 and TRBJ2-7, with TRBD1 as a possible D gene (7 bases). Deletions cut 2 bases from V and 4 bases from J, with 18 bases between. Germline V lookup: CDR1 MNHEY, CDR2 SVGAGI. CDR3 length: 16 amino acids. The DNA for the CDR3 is TGTGCCAGCAGTTACAGTGCTTGGCAGGGGGGTTACGAGCAGTACTTC. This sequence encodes CASSYSAWQGGYEQYF.

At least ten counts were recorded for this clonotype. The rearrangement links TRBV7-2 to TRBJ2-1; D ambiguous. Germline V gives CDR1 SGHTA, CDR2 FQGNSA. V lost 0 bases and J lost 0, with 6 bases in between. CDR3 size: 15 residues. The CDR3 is CASSLAGFSYNEQFF. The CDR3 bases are TGTGCCAGCAGCTTAGCGGGCTTCTCCTACAATGAGCAGTTCTTC.

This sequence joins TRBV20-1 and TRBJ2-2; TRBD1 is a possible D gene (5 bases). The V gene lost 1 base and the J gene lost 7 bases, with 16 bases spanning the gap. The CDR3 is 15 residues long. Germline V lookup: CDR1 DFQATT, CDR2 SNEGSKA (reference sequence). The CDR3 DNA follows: TGCAGTGCTAGAGGCTCGGCAGGGCGGATCGGGGAGCTGTTTTTT. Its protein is CSARGSAGRIGELFF.

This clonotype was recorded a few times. CDR3 region: CASSPRGGGEKLFF. The CDR3, as DNA: TGTGCCAGCAGCCCTAGGGGCGGGGGGGAAAAACTGTTTTTT. The genes are TRBV12-3 or TRBV12-4 and TRBJ1-4; D is possibly TRBD1 (5 bases). V lost 6 bases to trimming and J lost 8 bases, with 16 bases between them. This CDR3 has 14 residues.

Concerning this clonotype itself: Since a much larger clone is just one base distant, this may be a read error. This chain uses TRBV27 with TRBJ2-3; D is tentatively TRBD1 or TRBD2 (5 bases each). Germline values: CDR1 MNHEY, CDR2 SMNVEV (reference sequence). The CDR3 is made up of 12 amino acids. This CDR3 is CASSLSGDTRYF. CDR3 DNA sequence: TGTGCCAGCAGTTTATCGGGGGATACGCGGTATTTT.

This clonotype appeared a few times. CDR3 bases: TGCAGTGCTAGAGAGTTTAGAGGCGGGGAGACCCAGTACTTC. Its protein product is CSAREFRGGETQYF. The V call is TRBV20-1, the J call TRBJ2-5, with a possible D match to TRBD2 (5 bases). The CDR3 length is 14 residues. Germline-derived CDR1 and CDR2 are DFQATT and SNEGSKA (reference sequence). V was clipped by 0 bases and J by 5 bases, with 13 bases between them.

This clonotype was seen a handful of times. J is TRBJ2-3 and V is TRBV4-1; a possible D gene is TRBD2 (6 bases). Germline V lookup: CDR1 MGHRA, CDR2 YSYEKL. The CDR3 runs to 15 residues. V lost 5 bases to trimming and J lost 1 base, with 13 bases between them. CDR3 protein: CASSSRLGGTDTQYF. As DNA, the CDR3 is TGCGCCAGCAGCTCTCGACTAGGAGGCACAGATACGCAGTATTTT.

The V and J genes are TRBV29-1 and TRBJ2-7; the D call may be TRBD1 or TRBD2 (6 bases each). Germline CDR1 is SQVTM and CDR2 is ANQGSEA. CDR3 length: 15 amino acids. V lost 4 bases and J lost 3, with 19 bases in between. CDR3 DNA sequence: TGCAGCGTTGGACGTGTAAGGGGGGAGATCTACGAGCAGTACTTC. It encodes CSVGRVRGEIYEQYF.